The source of this T cell receptor (beta chain) is a study of CD8+ T cells in alopecia areata. CDR3 length: 17 amino acids. V lost 3 bases and J 0 bases, leaving 17 bases between the germline ends. Lesional scalp punch biopsies and peripheral blood came from alopecia areata patients. In each case, RNA was isolated and then reverse transcribed into cDNA as the sequencing template. Assay used: immunoSEQ multiplex PCR; TCRdb lists only in-frame clones, some missing. The sample shows some 11,000 clones, 60% of them seen only once. V gene TRBV23-1 combines with J gene TRBJ1-1; no clear D gene. TRBV23-1 is classed as an ORF, of uncertain function. This receptor was taken from a human donor with alopecia areata. Material: skin. This CDR3 is CASSHGSVAGVNTEAFF. The CDR3 DNA reads TGCGCCAGCAGTCATGGGTCGGTGGCTGGGGTGAACACTGAAGCTTTCTTT.